These T cell receptor beta chains were read from a single sample in a study of cytomegalovirus exposure and HLA in healthy donors. This table comes from immunoSEQ multiplex PCR, and its TCRdb copy is limited to in-frame clones, with some not included. The table lists roughly 130,000 clones, around three quarters of them singletons. Material for sequencing was PBMCs. The receptors were sampled from a man younger than 35 in good health and CMV-seronegative. Both conserved end residues are part of each CDR3. The D gene is left open where the match is weak. A clone size is listed for some rows: how often the clone was seen (once, few, many), or a class if it is expanded.

cdr3_aa cdr3_nt j_call d_call v_call clone_size
CASSFYRDFYGYTF TGTGCCAGCAGCTTTTACAGGGATTTCTATGGCTACACCTTC TRBJ1-2 . TRBV5-4 .
CASSYGFQGQNYGYTF TGTGCCAGCAGTTACGGGTTTCAGGGCCAAAACTATGGCTACACCTTC TRBJ1-2 . TRBV6-5 .
CAISESCEQYF TGTGCCATCAGTGAGTCCTGCGAGCAGTACTTC TRBJ2-7 . TRBV10-3 .
CSVDRDGYTF TGCAGCGTAGACAGGGACGGCTACACCTTC TRBJ1-2 TRBD1 TRBV29-1 .
CASSAQGDLNYGYTF TGTGCCAGCAGTGCACAGGGGGACCTTAACTATGGCTACACCTTC TRBJ1-2 TRBD1 TRBV6-1 .
CASSRSAGVGTDTQYF TGTGCCAGCAGCCGATCCGCGGGAGTGGGGACAGATACGCAGTATTTT TRBJ2-3 TRBD2 TRBV7-7 .
CASSKVERLTRTSGSGDEQFF TGTGCCAGCAGCAAAGTCGAACGGCTTACCCGGACTAGCGGGAGCGGGGATGAGCAGTTCTTC TRBJ2-1 . TRBV21-1 .
CASSLGTSGSYNEQFF TGTGCCAGCAGCTTGGGGACTAGCGGGAGTTACAATGAGCAGTTCTTC TRBJ2-1 TRBD2 TRBV7-3 .
CATSRDLAGGPRKSSYNEQFF TGTGCCACCAGCAGAGATCTAGCGGGAGGGCCGAGAAAGAGCTCCTACAATGAGCAGTTCTTC TRBJ2-1 TRBD2 TRBV15 .
CAISLTGTSGGSGANVLTF TGTGCCATCAGCCTTACCGGGACTAGCGGGGGTTCTGGGGCCAACGTCCTGACTTTC TRBJ2-6 TRBD2 TRBV10-3 once
CASSYRDRGGEQYF TGTGCCAGCAGCTACCGGGACAGGGGAGGAGAGCAGTACTTC TRBJ2-7 TRBD1 TRBV7-2 .
CASSGGTGDTEAFF TGCGCCAGCAGCGGCGGGACAGGGGACACTGAAGCTTTCTTT TRBJ1-1 TRBD1 TRBV5-1 .
CASSLEGAGVREQFF TGTGCCAGCAGCTTAGAAGGAGCGGGAGTGCGTGAGCAGTTCTTC TRBJ2-1 TRBD2 TRBV7-2 .
CASSYDTGLAGKFF TGTGCCAGCAGCTACGATACGGGACTAGCGGGCAAGTTCTTC TRBJ2-1 TRBD2 TRBV7-9 .
CASSVAMGGLAGCNEQFF TGTGCCAGCAGCGTAGCGATGGGTGGCCTAGCGGGTTGCAATGAGCAGTTCTTC TRBJ2-1 TRBD2 TRBV9 .
CATSRVYQETQYF TGTGCCACCAGCAGAGTGTATCAAGAGACCCAGTACTTC TRBJ2-5 . TRBV15 .
CASSPAPGGEAFF TGCGCCAGCAGCCCCGCCCCAGGGGGTGAAGCTTTCTTT TRBJ1-1 TRBD1 TRBV4-3 .
CASSPGFLKQETQYF TGTGCCAGCAGCCCAGGATTTCTGAAACAAGAGACCCAGTACTTC TRBJ2-5 . TRBV5-4 .
CASSFPEGPQHF TGTGCCAGCAGCTTTCCTGAGGGGCCCCAGCATTTT TRBJ1-5 . TRBV7-8 .
CASKGLADHQETQYF TGTGCCAGCAAGGGACTAGCGGACCACCAAGAGACCCAGTACTTC TRBJ2-5 TRBD2 TRBV11-2 once
CAWDGLADYNEQFF TGTGCCTGGGATGGGCTAGCGGACTACAATGAGCAGTTCTTC TRBJ2-1 TRBD2 TRBV30 .
CACRTHRGERLNNEQFF TGTGCCTGCCGAACCCACAGGGGGGAAAGACTGAACAATGAGCAGTTCTTC TRBJ2-1 TRBD1 TRBV30 .
CASSQVVWGSNQPQHF TGCGCCAGCAGCCAAGTTGTTTGGGGCTCCAATCAGCCCCAGCATTTT TRBJ1-5 . TRBV4-1 .
CASSTARYGNEQFF TGTGCCAGCAGCACCGCACGATACGGCAATGAGCAGTTCTTC TRBJ2-1 . TRBV7-9 .
CATSLARRATNEKLFF TGTGCCACCAGCTTGGCCAGGAGGGCAACTAATGAAAAACTGTTTTTT TRBJ1-4 . TRBV15 .
CASSSGLARDNEQFF TGTGCCAGCAGCTCAGGACTAGCGCGGGACAATGAGCAGTTCTTC TRBJ2-1 TRBD2 TRBV7-9 .
CASSLVELAKNIQYF TGTGCCAGCAGCTTAGTGGAGCTAGCCAAAAACATTCAGTACTTC TRBJ2-4 . TRBV7-9 .
CAWSGRVYEQYF TGTGCCTGGAGCGGGAGGGTCTACGAGCAGTACTTC TRBJ2-7 TRBD2 TRBV30 .
CAIGTSGSSGTQYF TGTGCCATTGGGACTAGCGGGAGTTCGGGGACCCAGTACTTC TRBJ2-5 TRBD2 TRBV6-5 .
CASRDRGLDYGYTF TGTGCCAGCAGAGACAGGGGATTGGACTATGGCTACACCTTC TRBJ1-2 TRBD1 TRBV6-1 .
CASSPPRQGARVDTQYF TGTGCCAGCAGCCCCCCCCGGCAGGGGGCCAGGGTCGATACGCAGTATTTT TRBJ2-3 TRBD1 TRBV9 .
CSVAEQGWNTEAFF TGCAGCGTTGCAGAACAGGGATGGAACACTGAAGCTTTCTTT TRBJ1-1 . TRBV29-1 .
CASSESGPEVNEQFF TGCGCCAGCAGTGAGTCTGGACCGGAGGTAAATGAGCAGTTCTTC TRBJ2-1 . TRBV10-1 .
CASSSSGTGIPYTEAFF TGTGCCAGCAGTTCCTCCGGGACAGGGATCCCCTACACTGAAGCTTTCTTT TRBJ1-1 TRBD1 TRBV28 .
CASSFLSRMAQYF TGTGCCAGCAGCTTTTTGTCTAGGATGGCCCAGTACTTC TRBJ2-5 . TRBV13 .
CASSSQQGTNTEAFF TGTGCCAGCAGCTCTCAACAGGGGACGAACACTGAAGCTTTCTTT TRBJ1-1 TRBD1 TRBV5-4 .
CASKTSGTDEQFF TGTGCCAGCAAGACTAGCGGGACGGATGAGCAGTTCTTC TRBJ2-1 TRBD2 TRBV9 .
CASSQRASGSSGHEQYF TGTGCCAGCAGCCAACGAGCTAGCGGGAGCTCAGGCCACGAGCAGTACTTC TRBJ2-7 TRBD2 TRBV7-2 .
CASGDSLDTEAFF TGTGCCAGCGGGGACTCCTTAGACACTGAAGCTTTCTTT TRBJ1-1 . TRBV19 few
CASSLNSGVGQETQYF TGTGCCAGCAGCCTTAATAGCGGGGTCGGCCAAGAGACCCAGTACTTC TRBJ2-5 TRBD2 TRBV7-3 .
CASSSEMSRETQYF TGTGCCAGCAGCTCGGAGATGTCGCGGGAGACCCAGTACTTC TRBJ2-5 . TRBV5-6 few
CASSSARGGQGSYNEQFF TGTGCCAGCAGCTCCGCCCGCGGGGGACAGGGGTCCTACAATGAGCAGTTCTTC TRBJ2-1 TRBD1 TRBV7-6 .
CASSLGIAQETQYF TGCGCCAGCAGCTTGGGCATAGCCCAAGAGACCCAGTACTTC TRBJ2-5 . TRBV5-1 .
CAWKFCIRKRQGRSQPQHF TGTGCCTGGAAATTTTGTATAAGGAAGAGACAGGGAAGGAGTCAGCCCCAGCATTTT TRBJ1-5 TRBD1 TRBV30 .
CASSLEAGGTEAFF TGTGCCAGCAGTTTAGAGGCAGGGGGAACTGAAGCTTTCTTT TRBJ1-1 TRBD1 TRBV27 few
CASSEAPGGQTNQPQHF TGTGCCAGCAGTGAAGCGCCCGGGGGTCAGACGAATCAGCCCCAGCATTTT TRBJ1-5 . TRBV6-1 .
CASRNERAMNTEAFF TGTGCCAGCAGAAACGAGAGGGCGATGAACACTGAAGCTTTCTTT TRBJ1-1 . TRBV6-5 few
CATSREPGLAGYEQYF TGTGCCACCAGCAGAGAACCGGGACTAGCGGGATACGAGCAGTACTTC TRBJ2-7 TRBD2 TRBV15 .
CASSQSGSTPGELFF TGCGCCAGCAGCCAAAGCGGTTCTACCCCCGGGGAGCTGTTTTTT TRBJ2-2 . TRBV4-1 .
CASSGDRTSNEKLFF TGTGCCAGCAGTGGGGACAGGACCAGTAATGAAAAACTGTTTTTT TRBJ1-4 TRBD1 TRBV25-1 .
CASKRLAGVQGIQYF TGTGCCAGCAAACGGCTAGCGGGAGTTCAAGGCATTCAGTACTTC TRBJ2-4 TRBD2 TRBV6-5 once
CASSTRGDNQPQHF TGTGCCAGCAGCACCCGGGGGGATAATCAGCCCCAGCATTTT TRBJ1-5 . TRBV9 .
CASSLRGAVTEAFF TGTGCCAGCAGCTTACGGGGGGCGGTAACTGAAGCTTTCTTT TRBJ1-1 . TRBV7-9 few
CASSQGSGRRETQYF TGCGCCAGCAGCCAAGGATCTGGGAGGCGGGAGACCCAGTACTTC TRBJ2-5 . TRBV4-3 .
CASSVATGVDGMNTEAFF TGTGCCAGCAGCGTAGCTACGGGGGTCGACGGCATGAACACTGAAGCTTTCTTT TRBJ1-1 . TRBV9 .
CASSPLSSSYNEQFF TGTGCCAGCAGCCCACTTAGCAGCTCCTACAATGAGCAGTTCTTC TRBJ2-1 . TRBV11-2 .
CASRRGTGNTGELFF TGTGCCAGCAGGAGAGGGACAGGGAACACCGGGGAGCTGTTTTTT TRBJ2-2 TRBD1 TRBV6-4 .
CASGLGHRGTGNTIYF TGTGCTAGTGGTTTGGGGCACAGGGGCACTGGAAACACCATATATTTT TRBJ1-3 TRBD1 TRBV12-5 .
CASSLQGYTEAFF TGTGCCAGCAGCTTACAGGGGTACACTGAAGCTTTCTTT TRBJ1-1 . TRBV7-8 .
CASSFQGFTPGNTIYF TGTGCCAGCAGCTTCCAGGGATTCACGCCTGGAAACACCATATATTTT TRBJ1-3 . TRBV7-2 many